A single sample gave rise to the 22 T cell receptor beta chains below, sequenced in a study of vaccination effects on CD4 cells after COVID-19. Antigens for these TCRs are unknown. Repertoires were generated with immunoSEQ multiplex PCR, while TCRdb's copy carries only in-frame clones and drops some. The sample shows 60,000 to 70,000 clones, roughly 79% of them seen only once. Within the ViraFEST assay, antigen-specific CD4+ T cells underwent expansion with viral peptide pools prior to sequencing. At the end of about 9 days of culture, CD4+ T cells were isolated. The starting material was CD4+ T cells from PBMCs cultured with HCoV-229E spike peptides, obtained before COVID-19 vaccination. The origin of the receptors is a human donor who received a COVID-19 vaccine.

V gene TRBV6-5 combines with J gene TRBJ1-3; TRBD1 might be the D (5 bases). The CDR3 has 14 residues. Deletions cut 0 bases from V and 2 bases from J, with 5 bases between. Germline CDR1 reads MNHEY; CDR2 reads SVGAGI. For the CDR3, the DNA is TGTGCCAGCAGTTACTCCAGGGCTGGAAACACCATATATTTT. Translation gives CASSYSRAGNTIYF.

The J gene is TRBJ1-1, the V gene TRBV24-1, with 10 positions matching TRBD1. With 9 bases clipped from V and 3 bases from J, the junction kept 6 bases outside the gene matches. Germline CDR1 and CDR2: KGHDR and SFDVKD. CDR3 length: 14 residues. The CDR3 loop is CATRPTGGYTEAFF. The CDR3 coding sequence is TGTGCCACCCGGCCGACAGGGGGCTACACTGAAGCTTTCTTT.

The genes are TRBV7-3 and TRBJ1-2; tentatively, D is TRBD1 (5 bases). Trimming took off 3 bases at V and 4 bases at J, with 9 bases between the two ends. The CDR3 is made up of 13 amino acids. Germline V gives CDR1 SGHTA, CDR2 FQGTGA. CDR3 sequence: CASSFGGSYGYTF. Written as DNA, the CDR3 is TGTGCCAGCAGCTTCGGGGGGAGCTATGGCTACACCTTC.

The table lists this clone with a few counts. This chain joins TRBV10-1 and TRBJ2-2; 7 bases agree with TRBD1. Per the germline V gene, CDR1 is WNHNN and CDR2 is SYGVQD (reference sequence). The CDR3 is 12 residues long. V was clipped by 6 bases and J by 6 bases; unmatched bases: 1. CDR3 in amino acids: CASRGQAGELFF. The CDR3 nucleotides are TGCGCCAGCAGAGGACAGGCCGGGGAGCTGTTTTTT.

This clone has a handful of counts. The chain links TRBV25-1 to TRBJ2-2; D might be TRBD1 (6 bases). V was trimmed by 6 bases and J by 4 bases, leaving 9 bases between them. Germline CDR1 is MGHDK and CDR2 is SYGVNS. CDR3 size: 13 residues. Here the CDR3 reads CASRVTGTGELFF. The CDR3 DNA reads as TGTGCCAGCAGGGTGACAGGCACCGGGGAGCTGTTTTTT.

This clone has just one count. This chain uses TRBV6-1 with TRBJ2-3; 10 positions match TRBD1. The CDR3 is 16 amino acids. Germline CDR1 reads MNHNS; CDR2 reads SASEGT. Losses at the gene ends were 4 bases for V and 6 bases for J; bases not matched to a gene: 10. The CDR3 protein is CASSGQGAGSYDTQYF. The CDR3 nucleotides read TGTGCCAGCAGTGGACAGGGGGCAGGTTCGTACGATACGCAGTATTTT.

The chain combines TRBV11-2 with TRBJ2-7; 7 bases are shared with TRBD1. The CDR3 sequence is 15 residues long. Germline V gene sequence: CDR1 SGHAT, CDR2 FQNNGV. The trim removed 1 base at V and 6 bases at J, leaving 9 bases unmatched. The CDR3 here is CASSLGQGPSLEQYV. In DNA form, the CDR3 reads TGTGCCAGCAGCTTAGGACAGGGACCTTCCCTCGAGCAGTACGTC.

The chain uses TRBV6-5 and TRBJ1-5, with D hard to call. The V gene's germline CDR1 is MNHEY and CDR2 SVGAGI. This CDR3 contains 15 residues. V was pared by 5 bases and J by 0 bases, with 11 bases between. The CDR3 DNA is TGTGCCAGCAGTCCCACAGAGAATAGCAATCAGCCCCAGCATTTT. It translates to CASSPTENSNQPQHF.

The chain is built from TRBV5-1 and TRBJ2-6; D is perhaps TRBD1 (5 bases). The length of the CDR3 is 16 residues. V lost 5 bases to trimming and J lost 1 base, with 13 bases between them. Germline V gene lookup returns CDR1 SGHRS and CDR2 YFSETQ. Written as DNA, the CDR3 is TGCGCCAGCAGGCCTTTAGGGGTTTCTGGGGCCAACGTCCTGACTTTC. Its protein product is CASRPLGVSGANVLTF.

The rearrangement joins TRBV10-3 to TRBJ2-2; the match to TRBD1 covers 9 bases. CDR3 length: 17 amino acids. Trimming removed 4 bases from V and 7 bases from J; junction bases left unmatched: 13. CDR1 ENHRY and CDR2 SYGVKD come from the germline V gene. CDR3 region: CAISASPGQGSVGELFF. CDR3 in DNA: TGTGCCATCAGTGCATCTCCGGGACAGGGATCGGTCGGGGAGCTGTTTTTT.

The chain combines TRBV2 with TRBJ2-5; TRBD2 is a possible D gene (6 bases). Germline CDR1 reads SNHLY; CDR2 reads FYNNEI. Trimming left V 7 bases short and J 4 bases short, with 16 bases between. The CDR3 totals 14 residues. CDR3 region: CASNGGSGRETQYF. For the CDR3, the DNA is TGTGCCAGCAACGGGGGTTCAGGGAGAGAGACCCAGTACTTC.

This chain's CDR3 is CASSESYEQYV. For the CDR3, the DNA is TGTGCCAGCAGTGAAAGCTACGAGCAGTACGTC. The V call is TRBV6-1, the J call TRBJ2-7; D unresolved. Germline lookup yields CDR1 MNHNS and CDR2 SASEGT. The CDR3 is made up of 11 amino acids. The V end was cut by 2 bases, the J end by 3 bases, with 2 bases between.

The J gene is TRBJ2-7, the V gene TRBV7-2; 7 nucleotides agree with TRBD2. The trim removed 2 bases at V and 3 bases at J, leaving 4 bases unmatched. Per germline, CDR1 SGHTA and CDR2 FQGNSA. The CDR3 consists of 14 residues. CDR3 DNA sequence: TGTGCCAGCAGCTTAAGTGGGGGGGACTACGAGCAGTACGTC. Its translation is CASSLSGGDYEQYV.

This rearrangement joins TRBV6-4 to TRBJ2-1; D unresolved. Trimming shortened V by 4 bases and J by 5 bases, and 15 bases separated the two germline ends. In germline, CDR1 is MRHNA, CDR2 SNTAGT. This CDR3 has 15 amino acids. The CDR3 protein is CASSALHGTHNEQFF. The CDR3, as DNA: TGTGCCAGCAGTGCTCTTCACGGCACCCACAATGAGCAGTTCTTC.

The chain uses TRBV7-2 and TRBJ2-3, with TRBD2 identical over 8 bases. With V trimmed by 5 bases and J by 3 bases, 7 bases remained unmatched. The CDR3 is made up of 15 amino acids. Per the germline V gene, CDR1 is SGHTA and CDR2 is FQGNSA. The CDR3 region is CASSASLAGTDTQYF. The CDR3 nucleotides read TGTGCCAGCAGCGCAAGCTTAGCGGGGACAGATACGCAGTATTTT.

The rearrangement uses TRBV7-2 and TRBJ1-1; D is ambiguous. Germline values: CDR1 SGHTA, CDR2 FQGNSA. This CDR3 is 15 amino acids long. The V end was cut by 0 bases, the J end by 1 base, with 9 bases between. The CDR3, as DNA: TGTGCCAGCAGCTTAGCTAGGGCCACGAACACTGAAGCTTTCTTT. Residues: CASSLARATNTEAFF.

The chain combines TRBV6-5 with TRBJ2-2; D possibly uses TRBD1 or TRBD2 (5 bases each). The CDR3 is 15 amino acids. Per the germline V gene, CDR1 is MNHEY and CDR2 is SVGAGI. The V end was cut by 7 bases, the J end by 4 bases, with 16 bases between. CDR3 in amino acids: CASNPFGGGTGELFF. The CDR3 DNA sequence: TGTGCCAGCAATCCCTTTGGGGGTGGCACCGGGGAGCTGTTTTTT.

This clone appeared once. The rearrangement joins TRBV7-2 to TRBJ1-1; 10 bases agree with TRBD1. The J segment lost 4 bases and the V segment lost 6 bases, leaving 8 bases of the junction unmatched. The CDR3 runs to 15 residues. Germline V CDR1 and CDR2: SGHTA, FQGNSA. CDR3 sequence (DNA): TGTGCCAGCAGACGACAGGGGGCGCCGGGCACTGAAGCTTTCTTT. It codes for CASRRQGAPGTEAFF.

The sample holds a few counts of this clone. The chain carries TRBV7-8 and TRBJ1-2, with 11 bases matching TRBD1. This CDR3 spans 15 amino acids. CDR1 is SGHVS and CDR2 is FQNEAQ in the germline V gene. J gave up 8 bases and V 5 bases, and 10 bases lay outside the gene matches. The CDR3 loop reads CASSQLGQGAEGYTF. CDR3 coding DNA: TGTGCCAGCAGCCAACTCGGACAGGGGGCGGAGGGCTACACCTTC.

This chain uses TRBV27 with TRBJ1-1; D unclear. The V end lost 6 bases, the J end lost 2 bases, and 13 bases lay between the germline ends. The CDR3 extends over 14 amino acids. The germline V gene encodes CDR1 MNHEY and CDR2 SMNVEV (reference sequence). The CDR3: CASRKDGANTEAFF. The CDR3 DNA follows: TGTGCCAGCAGGAAAGACGGAGCCAACACTGAAGCTTTCTTT.

V usage is TRBV13 and J usage is TRBJ1-1; D gene unclear. Trimming took 5 bases from V and 4 from J, leaving 20 bases between them. This CDR3 comprises 16 residues. The V gene's germline CDR1 is PRHDT and CDR2 FYEKMQ (reference sequence). The CDR3 DNA reads as TGTGCCAGCAGCGGACGCCCACCGGGTCGTATCACTGAAGCTTTCTTT. Translation gives CASSGRPPGRITEAFF.

The chain uses TRBV5-4 and TRBJ1-1; TRBD1 agrees at 7 bases. Germline CDR1 and CDR2: SGHNT and YYREEE (reference sequence). V was pared by 4 bases and J by 1 base, with 1 base of the junction left unmatched. CDR3 length: 13 residues. In nucleotides, the CDR3 is TGTGCCAGCAGCGGGGACAGGAACACTGAAGCTTTCTTT. Encoded protein: CASSGDRNTEAFF. Full variable domain (rest looked up from reference TRBV5-4 and TRBJ1-1): ETGVTQSPTHLIKTRGQQVTLRCSSQSGHNTVSWYQQALGQGPQFIFQYYREEENGRGNFPPRFSGLQFPNYSSELNVNALELDDSALYLCASSGDRNTEAFFGQGTRLTVV.